At least ten counts were recorded for the clone carrying this TCR beta chain. The entry originates in a study of T-cell reconstitution after alpha-beta-depleted transplantation in children. Researchers prepared the TCRbeta library using unique molecular identifiers, the study reports. TCRdb reprocessed the PCR reads with MiXCR, giving one entry per CDR3 protein. The table records a few hundred thousand distinct CDR3 sequences, 10% to 15% of them present only once. This TCR came from a male patient younger than 18 who had a stem cell transplant for acute myeloid leukemia, so the T cells may come from the graft donor. The sequencing here drew on PBMCs, mostly from graft donor cells, taken 360 days after TCRalphabeta/CD19-depleted stem cell transplant.

Here the CDR3 DNA reads TGCTCTAAGGGAGGTGGGAGGGGTTACGAGCAGTACTTC. Protein product: CSKGGGRGYEQYF. The chain is built from TRBV20-1 and TRBJ2-7; 7 bases fit TRBD2. The germline V gene encodes CDR1 DFQATT and CDR2 SNEGSKA (reference sequence). The CDR3 loop spans 13 amino acids.